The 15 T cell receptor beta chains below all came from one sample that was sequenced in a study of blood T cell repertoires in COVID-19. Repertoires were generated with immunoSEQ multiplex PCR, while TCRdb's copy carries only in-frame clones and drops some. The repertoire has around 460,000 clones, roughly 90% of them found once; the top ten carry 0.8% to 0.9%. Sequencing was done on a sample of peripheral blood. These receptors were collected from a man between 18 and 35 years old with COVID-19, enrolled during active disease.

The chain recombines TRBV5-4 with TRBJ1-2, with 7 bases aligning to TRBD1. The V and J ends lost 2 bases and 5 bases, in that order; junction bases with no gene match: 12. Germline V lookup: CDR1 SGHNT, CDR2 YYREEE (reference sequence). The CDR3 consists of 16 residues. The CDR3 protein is CASSFKFSPGGYGYTF. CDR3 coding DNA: TGTGCCAGCAGCTTCAAGTTCAGTCCAGGGGGGTATGGCTACACCTTC.

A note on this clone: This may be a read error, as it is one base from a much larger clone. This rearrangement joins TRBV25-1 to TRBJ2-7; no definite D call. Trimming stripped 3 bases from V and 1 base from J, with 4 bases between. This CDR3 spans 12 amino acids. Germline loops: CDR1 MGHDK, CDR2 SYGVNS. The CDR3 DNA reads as TGTGCCAGCAGTGACCAGTCCTACGAGCAGTACTTC. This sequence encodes CASSDQSYEQYF.

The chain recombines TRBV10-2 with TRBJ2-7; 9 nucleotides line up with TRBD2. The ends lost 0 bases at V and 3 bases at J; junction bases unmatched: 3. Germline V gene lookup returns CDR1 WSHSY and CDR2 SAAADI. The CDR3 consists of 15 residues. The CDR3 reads CASSESPSGIYEQYF. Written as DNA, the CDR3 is TGCGCCAGCAGTGAGTCGCCTAGCGGGATCTACGAGCAGTACTTC.

CDR3 in DNA: TGTGCCAGCAGCTCGGCCTACGAGCAGTACTTC. Protein product: CASSSAYEQYF. The J gene is TRBJ2-7, the V gene TRBV2; D is unclear. Germline lookup yields CDR1 SNHLY and CDR2 FYNNEI. There are 11 residues in the CDR3. Trimming stripped 6 bases from V and 2 bases from J, with 5 bases between.

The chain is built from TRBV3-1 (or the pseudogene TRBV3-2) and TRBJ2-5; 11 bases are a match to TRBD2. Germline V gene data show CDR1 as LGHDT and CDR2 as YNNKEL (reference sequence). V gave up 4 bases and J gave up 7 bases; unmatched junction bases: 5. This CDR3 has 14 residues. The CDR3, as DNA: TGTGCCAGCAGCCTGCATAGCGGGAGGGGGACCCAGTACTTC. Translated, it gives CASSLHSGRGTQYF.

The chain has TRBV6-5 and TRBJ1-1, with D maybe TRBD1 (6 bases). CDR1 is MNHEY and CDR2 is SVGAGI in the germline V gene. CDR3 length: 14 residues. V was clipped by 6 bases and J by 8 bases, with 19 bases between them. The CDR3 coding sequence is TGTGCCAGCAGATTATCACAGGGCAGCAGAGAAGCTTTCTTT. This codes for CASRLSQGSREAFF.

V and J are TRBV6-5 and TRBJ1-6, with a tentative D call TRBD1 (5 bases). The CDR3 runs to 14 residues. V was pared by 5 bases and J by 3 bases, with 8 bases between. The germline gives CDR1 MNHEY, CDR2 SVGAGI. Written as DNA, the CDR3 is TGTGCCAGCAGTCGACAGAACTATAATTCACCCCTCCACTTT. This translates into CASSRQNYNSPLHF.

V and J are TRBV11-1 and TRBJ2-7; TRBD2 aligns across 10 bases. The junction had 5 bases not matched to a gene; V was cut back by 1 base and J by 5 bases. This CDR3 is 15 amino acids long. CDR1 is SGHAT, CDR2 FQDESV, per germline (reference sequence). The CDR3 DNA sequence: TGTGCCAGCAGCTTAGGTAGCGGGAGGAGTCACGAGCAGTACTTC. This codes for CASSLGSGRSHEQYF.

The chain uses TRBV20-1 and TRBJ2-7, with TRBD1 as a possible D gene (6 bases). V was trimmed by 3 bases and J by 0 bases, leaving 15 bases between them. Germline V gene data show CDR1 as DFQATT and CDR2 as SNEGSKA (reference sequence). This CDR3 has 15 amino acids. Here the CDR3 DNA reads TGCAGTGCTAGTGCACCTCTAGGGGGCTCCTACGAGCAGTACTTC. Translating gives CSASAPLGGSYEQYF.

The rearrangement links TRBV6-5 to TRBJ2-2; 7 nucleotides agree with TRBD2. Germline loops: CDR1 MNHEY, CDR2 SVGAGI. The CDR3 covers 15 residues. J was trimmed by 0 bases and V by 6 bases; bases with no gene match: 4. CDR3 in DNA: TGTGCCAGCAGACGCGGACTAGCGAACACCGGGGAGCTGTTTTTT. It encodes CASRRGLANTGELFF.

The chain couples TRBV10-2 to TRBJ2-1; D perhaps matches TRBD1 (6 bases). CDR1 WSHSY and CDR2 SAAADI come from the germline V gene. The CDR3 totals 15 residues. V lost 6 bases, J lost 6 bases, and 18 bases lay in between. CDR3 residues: CASREVRGIGNEQFF. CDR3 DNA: TGCGCCAGCAGAGAGGTTAGGGGGATCGGCAATGAGCAGTTCTTC.

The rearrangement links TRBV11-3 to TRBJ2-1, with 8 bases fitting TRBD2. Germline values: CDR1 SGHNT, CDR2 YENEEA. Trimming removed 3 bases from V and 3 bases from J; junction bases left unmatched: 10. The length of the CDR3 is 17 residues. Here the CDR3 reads CASSLGGGRLVYNEQFF. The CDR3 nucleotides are TGTGCCAGCAGCTTGGGGGGCGGGAGGCTCGTCTACAATGAGCAGTTCTTC.

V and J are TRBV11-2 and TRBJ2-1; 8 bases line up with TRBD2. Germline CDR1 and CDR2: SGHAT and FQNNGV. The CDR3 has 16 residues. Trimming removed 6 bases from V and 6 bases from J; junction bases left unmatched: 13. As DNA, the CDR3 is TGTGCCAGCAGACCCGTATTGAGCGGGGGCTCCAATGAGCAGTTCTTC. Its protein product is CASRPVLSGGSNEQFF.

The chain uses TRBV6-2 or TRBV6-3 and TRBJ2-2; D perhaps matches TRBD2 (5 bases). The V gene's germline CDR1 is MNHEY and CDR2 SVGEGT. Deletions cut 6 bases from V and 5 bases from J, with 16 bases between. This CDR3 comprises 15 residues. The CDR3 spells CASSRTGGVTGELFF. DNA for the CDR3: TGTGCCAGCAGCCGGACTGGAGGCGTTACCGGGGAGCTGTTTTTT.

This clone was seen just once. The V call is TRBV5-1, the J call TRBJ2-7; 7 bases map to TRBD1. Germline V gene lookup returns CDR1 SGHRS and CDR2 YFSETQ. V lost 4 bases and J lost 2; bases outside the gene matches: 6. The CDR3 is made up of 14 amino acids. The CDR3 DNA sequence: TGCGCCAGCAGCAGCCCGGACAGGACCTACGAGCAGTACTTC. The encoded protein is CASSSPDRTYEQYF.